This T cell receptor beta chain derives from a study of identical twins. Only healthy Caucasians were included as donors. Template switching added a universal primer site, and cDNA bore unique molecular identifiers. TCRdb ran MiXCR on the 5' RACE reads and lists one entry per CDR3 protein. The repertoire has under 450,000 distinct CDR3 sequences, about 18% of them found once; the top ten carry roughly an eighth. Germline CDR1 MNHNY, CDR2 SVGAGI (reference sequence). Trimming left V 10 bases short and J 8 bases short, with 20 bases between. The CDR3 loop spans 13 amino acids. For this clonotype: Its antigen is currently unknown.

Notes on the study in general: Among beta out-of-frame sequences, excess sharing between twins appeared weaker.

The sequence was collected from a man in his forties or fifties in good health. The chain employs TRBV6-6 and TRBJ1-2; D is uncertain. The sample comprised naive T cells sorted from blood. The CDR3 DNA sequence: TGTGCCATCAACCAGGCGCTATGGACGGGCTACACCTTC. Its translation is CAINQALWTGYTF.